The rows below give T cell receptor beta chains drawn from one sample of a study of cytotoxic CD8 clonotypes in ibrutinib-treated CLL. Sequenced by immunoSEQ multiplex PCR; TCRdb stores in-frame clones only, minus some. Seen here are under 45,000 clones, 55% to 80% observed once, and the top ten hold less than 7.5%. Sequenced here: PBMCs, sampled at disease progression, from a patient treated with ibrutinib. The source of these receptors is a human donor with chronic lymphocytic leukemia. CDR3s leave out the opening cysteine and the closing phenylalanine or tryptophan. The D gene is left open where the match is weak.

d_call j_call cdr3_length v_call cdr3_aa
. TRBJ2-1 11 TRBV29-1 SVKVKTYNEQF
. TRBJ2-7 11 TRBV4-1 ASSQDRGYEQY
TRBD2 TRBJ2-1 12 TRBV11-3 ASSSPSGGNEQF
. TRBJ1-5 10 TRBV28 ASSSGERPQH
. TRBJ2-3 13 TRBV7-6 ASSPGLTSTDTQY
. TRBJ2-1 14 TRBV9 ASSVEWGHTYNEQF
. TRBJ2-1 13 TRBV5-1 ASSLGPQDRNEQF
. TRBJ1-1 11 TRBV7-3 ASSPDMNTEAF
. TRBJ1-1 11 TRBV5-6 ASSGTVNTEAF
. TRBJ2-3 12 TRBV9 ASSLGTSTDTQY
. TRBJ1-2 15 TRBV7-9 ASSLGAGATSNYGYT
. TRBJ1-1 13 TRBV21-1 ASSILAMMNTEAF
. TRBJ2-7 12 TRBV21-1 ASSKDRSAYEQY
. TRBJ1-5 13 TRBV5-1 ASSFSGDSNQPQH
TRBD1 TRBJ2-5 12 TRBV5-1 ASSLSTGVETQY
. TRBJ2-3 15 TRBV7-9 ASSYLGSGASTDTQY
. TRBJ2-6 12 TRBV5-1 ASRLIEGANVLT
. TRBJ2-7 13 TRBV9 ASSVSPTNTYEQY
TRBD2 TRBJ2-3 15 TRBV7-6 ASSLALAGGAADTQY
. TRBJ1-2 12 TRBV19 ASSIVAANYGYT
TRBD2 TRBJ2-5 11 TRBV7-3 ASSFREGETQY
. TRBJ1-4 12 TRBV4-1 ASSQGQGREKLF